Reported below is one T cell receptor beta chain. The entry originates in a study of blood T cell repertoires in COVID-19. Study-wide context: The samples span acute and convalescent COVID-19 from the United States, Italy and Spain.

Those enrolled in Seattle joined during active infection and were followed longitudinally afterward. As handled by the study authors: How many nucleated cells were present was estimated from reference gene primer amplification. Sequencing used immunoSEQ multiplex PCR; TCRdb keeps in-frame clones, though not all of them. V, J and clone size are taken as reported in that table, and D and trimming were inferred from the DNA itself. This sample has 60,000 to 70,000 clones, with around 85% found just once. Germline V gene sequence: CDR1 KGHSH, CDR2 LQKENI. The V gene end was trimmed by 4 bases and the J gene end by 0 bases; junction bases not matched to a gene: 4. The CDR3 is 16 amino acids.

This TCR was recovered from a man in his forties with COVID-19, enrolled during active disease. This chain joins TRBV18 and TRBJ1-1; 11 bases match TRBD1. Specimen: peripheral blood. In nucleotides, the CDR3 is TGTGCCAGCTCACTTGGGACAGGGGGGTTGAACACTGAAGCTTTCTTT. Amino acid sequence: CASSLGTGGLNTEAFF.